Below, one T cell receptor (beta chain) is given with its context. Antigen unknown. The sample belongs to a study of T-cell memory formation after mild COVID-19. Across the whole study: Clustering of TCRs was largely donor specific. General study results and limits: Contracting CD4+ clones lay largely in CM and EM, with CD8+ ones residing in EMRA. In pre-infection memory, a portion of responding clones appeared, which suggested that cross-reactive memory joined.

A single record per CDR3 protein comes from TCRdb applying MiXCR to the 5' RACE reads. The table has 470,000 or so distinct CDR3 sequences, 18% seen once. Material for sequencing was PBMCs or a T cell subset sorted from them (not recorded which). The clonotype was recovered from an adult woman who had mild COVID-19 (a few samples of this study predate the infection). Cell type and time point are not known.

The CDR3 DNA is TGTGCCAGCATTGGACAGGTGGTCACTGAAGCTTTCTTT. This translates into CASIGQVVTEAFF. The V gene is TRBV12-3 or TRBV12-4, the J gene TRBJ1-1, with 7 bases that match TRBD1. There are 13 residues in the CDR3. With 7 bases clipped from V and 4 bases from J, the junction kept 6 bases outside the gene matches.